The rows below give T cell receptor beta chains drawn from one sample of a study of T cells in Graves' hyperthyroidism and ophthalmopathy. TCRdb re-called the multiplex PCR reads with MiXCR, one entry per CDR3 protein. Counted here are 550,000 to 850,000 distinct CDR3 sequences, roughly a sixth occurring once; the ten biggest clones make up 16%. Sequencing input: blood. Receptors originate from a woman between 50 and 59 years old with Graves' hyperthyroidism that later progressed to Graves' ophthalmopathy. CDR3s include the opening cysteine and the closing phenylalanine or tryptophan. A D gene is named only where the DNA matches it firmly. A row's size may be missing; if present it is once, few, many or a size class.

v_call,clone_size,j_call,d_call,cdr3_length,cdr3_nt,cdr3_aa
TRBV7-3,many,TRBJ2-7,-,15,TGTGCCAGCAGCTTAGGGGCGCAGGGAGACTACGAGCAGTACTTC,CASSLGAQGDYEQYF
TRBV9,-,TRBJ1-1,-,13,TGTGCCAGCAGCGTCTCCTCGAACACTGAAGCTTTCTTT,CASSVSSNTEAFF
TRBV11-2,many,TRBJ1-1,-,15,TGTGCCAGCAGCTTAGATCCTTCCATGAACACTGAAGCTTTCTTT,CASSLDPSMNTEAFF
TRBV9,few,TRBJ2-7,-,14,TGTGCCAGCAGCGTAGGCATCGAGGAAAACGAGCAGTACTTC,CASSVGIEENEQYF
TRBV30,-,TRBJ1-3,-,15,TGTGCCTGGAGTGTATGGGACGGATCTGGAAACACCATATATTTT,CAWSVWDGSGNTIYF
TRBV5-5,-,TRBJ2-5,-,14,TGTGCCAGCAGCCTCAGACAGGTCCAAGAGACCCAGCACTTC,CASSLRQVQETQHF
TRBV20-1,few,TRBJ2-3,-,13,TGCAGTGCGATGGTGGGGGGCACAGATACGCAGTATTTT,CSAMVGGTDTQYF
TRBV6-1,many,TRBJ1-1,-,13,TGTGCCAGCAGTTATCAAAGGAACACTGAAGCTTTCTTT,CASSYQRNTEAFF
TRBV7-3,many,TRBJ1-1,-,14,TGTGCCAGCAGCTTAGGGGGCCCGGGCACTGAAGCTTTCTTT,CASSLGGPGTEAFF
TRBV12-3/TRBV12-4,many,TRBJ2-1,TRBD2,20,TGTGCCAGCAGCTTCAGACTAGCGGGGGGCCTAAAGAGCTCCTACAATGAGCAGTTCTTC,CASSFRLAGGLKSSYNEQFF
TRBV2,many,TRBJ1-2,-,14,TGTGCCAGCAGTGATGGCGGGACCTTGTATGGCTACACCTTC,CASSDGGTLYGYTF
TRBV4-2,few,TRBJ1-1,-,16,TGTGCCAGCAGCCAAGTCGGGGGACAAACGAACACTGAAGCTTTCTTT,CASSQVGGQTNTEAFF
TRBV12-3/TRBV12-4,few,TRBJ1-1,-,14,TGTGCCAGCAGTCCCGGAAACGGGAACACTGAAGCTTTCTTT,CASSPGNGNTEAFF
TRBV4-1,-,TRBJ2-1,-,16,TGCGCCAGCAGCCCAAGGGAGGTGAGGGGGAAAGAAGCCGGGTTCTTC,CASSPREVRGKEAGFF
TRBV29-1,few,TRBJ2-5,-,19,TGCAGCGTTGAAGAATTAATTTTAGGTCTGGCTAGCCGGCCGGAGACCCAGTACTTC,CSVEELILGLASRPETQYF
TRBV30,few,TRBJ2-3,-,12,TGTGCCTGGAATAGGGGCACAGATACGCAGTATTTT,CAWNRGTDTQYF